The rows below give T cell receptor beta chains drawn from one sample of a study of vaccination and CD4 T cells after COVID-19. TCRdb fed the PCR reads into MiXCR, producing one record per CDR3 protein. The sample holds approximately 11,000 distinct CDR3 sequences; under 45% are singletons and the top ten take approximately 15%. What these receptors recognize is not known. Sequenced material: CD4+ T cells from blood, cultured in vitro. The source of these receptors is a human donor in good health. CDR3s include the opening cysteine and the closing phenylalanine or tryptophan. D genes are given only for firm matches. Clone size appears in some rows only: once, few, many, or a class for an expanded clone.

length | J | size | D | V | DNA | CDR3
15 | TRBJ2-2 | few | . | TRBV19 | TGTGCCAGTAGTATCGGTCCCGGCCAACCCGGGGAGCTGTTTTTT | CASSIGPGQPGELFF
13 | TRBJ1-6 | few | . | TRBV11-2 | TGTGCCAGCAGCTTCTCGGCAAATTCACCCCTCCACTTT | CASSFSANSPLHF
14 | TRBJ1-1 | . | TRBD1 | TRBV7-2 | TGTGCCAGCAGCCAGGGGGGATCGTACACTGAAGCTTTCTTT | CASSQGGSYTEAFF
14 | TRBJ1-2 | . | . | TRBV28 | TGTGCCAGCAGGAACCAGGACGCGTCAGGAGGCTACACCTTC | CASRNQDASGGYTF
15 | TRBJ2-3 | . | . | TRBV6-4 | TGTGCCAGCAGCCTGACAGGTGCTAACACAGATACGCAGTATTTT | CASSLTGANTDTQYF
17 | TRBJ2-2 | few | TRBD2 | TRBV20-1 | TGCAGTGCTAGAAAACGACTAGCGGGATCGAACACCGGGGAGCTGTTTTTT | CSARKRLAGSNTGELFF
13 | TRBJ1-5 | . | TRBD1 | TRBV20-1 | TGCAGTGCTTCCAGGGGGTGGGGGCAGCCCCAGCATTTT | CSASRGWGQPQHF
15 | TRBJ2-7 | few | TRBD2 | TRBV6-2/TRBV6-3 | TGTGCCAGCAGAAAAGGACTAGCGACTACCTACGAGCAGTACTTC | CASRKGLATTYEQYF
13 | TRBJ2-5 | few | . | TRBV14 | TGTGCCAGCAGCCGTCAAGAGCAAGAGACCCAGTACTTC | CASSRQEQETQYF
13 | TRBJ2-7 | few | . | TRBV20-1 | TGCAGTGCTGGAATACAGGGAATCTACGAGCAGTACTTC | CSAGIQGIYEQYF
12 | TRBJ1-6 | . | . | TRBV28 | TGTGCCAGCAGCGGAAACAGGCGACCCCTCCACTTT | CASSGNRRPLHF
17 | TRBJ1-5 | . | . | TRBV10-3 | TGTGCCATCAGTGAGGCATTCAAGAAGGGAAGCAATCAGCCCCAGCATTTT | CAISEAFKKGSNQPQHF
16 | TRBJ1-2 | few | . | TRBV4-3 | TGCGCCAGCAGCCAGGCCCTAGGGCAGGGAGGATATGGCTACACCTTC | CASSQALGQGGYGYTF
16 | TRBJ1-2 | few | . | TRBV20-1 | TGCAGTGCTAGAGATCAGTCCGGGAACGTTGCCTATGGCTACACCTTC | CSARDQSGNVAYGYTF
13 | TRBJ1-2 | . | TRBD1 | TRBV7-9 | TGTGCCAGCAGCTTAGCACAGGGGAATGGCTACACCTTC | CASSLAQGNGYTF
16 | TRBJ1-5 | few | TRBD1 | TRBV28 | TGTGCCAGCAGATGGGGGGGACAGGGTAGCAATCAGCCCCAGCATTTT | CASRWGGQGSNQPQHF
12 | TRBJ1-1 | . | . | TRBV28 | TGTGCCACTACGCCGGGGATTCCTGAAGCTTTCTTT | CATTPGIPEAFF
14 | TRBJ2-1 | . | . | TRBV20-1 | TGCAGTGCTCTAACGGGGTCTGGCTACAATGAGCAGTTCTTC | CSALTGSGYNEQFF
14 | TRBJ1-6 | few | . | TRBV6-5 | TGTGCCAGCAGTTACACAGGGCCGCGGTCACCCCTCCACTTT | CASSYTGPRSPLHF
15 | TRBJ2-1 | . | TRBD1 | TRBV5-1 | TGCGCCAGCAGCGAGGGACAGGGGGCCATCAATGAGCAGTTCTTC | CASSEGQGAINEQFF